Listed below are T cell receptor beta chains from one sample, sequenced in a study of CD8+ T cells in alopecia areata. Libraries were prepared by immunoSEQ multiplex PCR; TCRdb keeps only in-frame clonotypes and omits some of them. The data contain some 130,000 clones, 45% to 60% of them singletons. The sequencing here drew on CD4+ T cells sorted from blood, taken at week 0. The source of these receptors is a human donor with alopecia areata. CDR3s include the opening cysteine and the closing phenylalanine or tryptophan. Each record gives: V gene, D gene, J gene, clone size, CDR3 DNA, CDR3 protein. D genes are given only for firm matches. Clone size appears in some rows only: once, few, many, or a class for an expanded clone.

TRBV23-1	NA	TRBJ2-6	few	TGCGCCAGCAGTCAACGACAGGACCCCTGCTCTGGGGCCAACGTCCTGACTTTC	CASSQRQDPCSGANVLTF
TRBV18	TRBD1	TRBJ1-1	NA	TGTGCCAGCTCACCAGGGACAGGGGGGGGAGCTTTCTTT	CASSPGTGGGAFF
TRBV9	NA	TRBJ2-5	NA	TGTGCCAGCAGCGTAGGATCGTACCAAGAGACCCAGTACTTC	CASSVGSYQETQYF
TRBV4-3	NA	TRBJ2-3	NA	TGCGCCAGCAGCCAGCACCCGGGACCTCAGGGCGATACGCAGTATTTT	CASSQHPGPQGDTQYF
TRBV7-2	NA	TRBJ1-5	NA	TGTGCCAGCAGCAGGGAGGGTCAGCCCCAGCATTTT	CASSREGQPQHF
TRBV7-3	TRBD2	TRBJ2-3	NA	TGTGCCAGCAGCTCTAGCGGGAGGGCCAAAGATACGCAGTATTTT	CASSSSGRAKDTQYF
TRBV7-2	TRBD2	TRBJ2-3	few	TGTGCCAGCAGTCAGGGGCTAGCGGGGGTCACGCAGTATTTT	CASSQGLAGVTQYF
TRBV6-5	TRBD2	TRBJ2-6	NA	TGTGCCAGCACGGGGAGGGCCCCCCCTTCGGTCCTGACTTTC	CASTGRAPPSVLTF
TRBV7-2	TRBD2	TRBJ2-5	NA	TGTGCCAGCAGCTCCCGCGGAGCGGGAATGGCCCAGTACTTC	CASSSRGAGMAQYF
TRBV6-6	TRBD1	TRBJ1-6	NA	TGTGCCAGCACCTTACAGGGGGCTGGGAATTCACCCCTCCACTTT	CASTLQGAGNSPLHF
TRBV13	NA	TRBJ1-6	NA	TGTGCCAGCAGGGGGGGGATCAATTCACCCCTCCACTTT	CASRGGINSPLHF
TRBV6-6	NA	TRBJ2-5	NA	TGTGCCAGCAAACCACTAGGAGAGACCCAGTACTTC	CASKPLGETQYF
TRBV5-4	TRBD1	TRBJ2-7	NA	TGTGCCAGCAGCGGTGACAGGGGGTTTACCTCCTACGAGCAGTACTTC	CASSGDRGFTSYEQYF
TRBV15	NA	TRBJ1-1	NA	TGTGCCACCAGCAGAGATCCAGGGGAATACACTGAAGCTTTCTTT	CATSRDPGEYTEAFF
TRBV13	TRBD2	TRBJ2-5	NA	TGTGCCAGCAGCTCCGTCTTGGGACTAGCGGGAGGAGAGACCCAGTACTTC	CASSSVLGLAGGETQYF
TRBV7-8	NA	TRBJ1-1	few	TGTGCCAGCAGCTTAGGAGTTCTTGGACTCCTGAACACTGAAGCTTTCTTT	CASSLGVLGLLNTEAFF
TRBV5-1	NA	TRBJ2-2	NA	TGCGCCAGCAGCTTGGATCGGATACTAAGGGGCGGGGAGCTGTTTTTT	CASSLDRILRGGELFF
TRBV11-1	NA	TRBJ1-2	NA	TGTGCCAGCACCGGCTCCGGGAGTGACGTGCCCTATGGCTACACCTTC	CASTGSGSDVPYGYTF
TRBV30	NA	TRBJ1-5	NA	TGTGCCTGGAGAGACAGCGGGGGGCCCCAGCATTTT	CAWRDSGGPQHF
TRBV7-2	NA	TRBJ2-1	few	TGTGCCAGCACCTCGTTCAATGGGATGGGGAATGAGCAGTTCTTC	CASTSFNGMGNEQFF
TRBV28	NA	TRBJ1-2	NA	TGTGCCAGCAGTTTATCGCCTCGGTACAGCTATGGCTACACCTTC	CASSLSPRYSYGYTF
TRBV2	TRBD2	TRBJ2-5	NA	TGTGCCAGCAGGGTTTCGGGGGGGGAGACCCAGTACTTC	CASRVSGGETQYF
TRBV6-5	NA	TRBJ2-7	NA	TGTGCCAGCACAGGGAGCCACGAGCAGTACTTC	CASTGSHEQYF
TRBV5-1	TRBD2	TRBJ2-3	NA	TGCGCCAGCAGGGTAGCGGGGGCCACAGATACGCAGTATTTT	CASRVAGATDTQYF
TRBV14	TRBD1	TRBJ1-2	NA	TGTGCCAGCAGCCAACTAGACAGGGGTTCGAATGGCTACACCTTC	CASSQLDRGSNGYTF
TRBV7-8	TRBD2	TRBJ2-7	NA	TGTGCCAGCAGCTCAGGGACTAGTTTCATAACCTACGAGCAGTACTTC	CASSSGTSFITYEQYF
TRBV14	TRBD2	TRBJ2-1	few	TGTGCCAGCAGCTCCAGAGCGGGAACATCCAATGAGCAGTTCTTC	CASSSRAGTSNEQFF
TRBV7-2	TRBD2	TRBJ2-3	NA	TGTGCCAGCAGCCTTAAACTAGCGGAGAGGCAGTATTTT	CASSLKLAERQYF
TRBV6-5	NA	TRBJ2-5	NA	TGTGCCAGCAGTCGGCACCGGGACCAACAAGAGACCCAGTACTTC	CASSRHRDQQETQYF
TRBV5-1	NA	TRBJ1-1	once	TGCGCCAGCAGCTTGGAAACAGGTGGGGTAAGGAACACTGAAGCTTTCTTT	CASSLETGGVRNTEAFF
TRBV30	NA	TRBJ2-7	few	TGTGCCTGGAGTGTCCGGGACTGGTCCTACGAGCAGTACTTC	CAWSVRDWSYEQYF
TRBV4-1	NA	TRBJ2-1	NA	TGCGCCAGCAGCCAAGAGAGGGCCAGATACAATGAGCAGTTCTTC	CASSQERARYNEQFF
TRBV25-1	NA	TRBJ2-3	few	TGTGCCAGCAGTGTATCTAGCACAGATACGCAGTATTTT	CASSVSSTDTQYF
TRBV6-6	TRBD1	TRBJ1-5	few	TGTGCCAGCAAACAGGGGGGTCAGCCCCAGCATTTT	CASKQGGQPQHF
TRBV27	NA	TRBJ1-1	NA	TGTGCCAGCAGTTATGGGTTTTTCACTGAAGCTTTCTTT	CASSYGFFTEAFF
TRBV4-1	TRBD2	TRBJ2-3	NA	TGCGCCAGCAGCCAAGACGCTAGCGGGATAAGCACAGATACGCAGTATTTT	CASSQDASGISTDTQYF
TRBV20-1	NA	TRBJ1-2	NA	TGCAGCACTACCGGGGGCGGCTACACCTTC	CSTTGGGYTF
TRBV7-2	NA	TRBJ2-7	NA	TGTGCCAGCAGCTTAAAGCGAGCCCACGAGCAGTACTTC	CASSLKRAHEQYF
TRBV6-6	NA	TRBJ2-5	NA	TGTGCCAGCAGTTACTCGGGGGAGACCCAGTACTTC	CASSYSGETQYF
TRBV18	NA	TRBJ2-7	once	TGTGCCAGCTCACCACTCCAGAAGAACGAGCAGTACTTC	CASSPLQKNEQYF
TRBV5-6	TRBD2	TRBJ2-5	few	TGTGCCAGCAGCTTAGGGACTAGGCAAGAGACCCAGTACTTC	CASSLGTRQETQYF
TRBV5-1	NA	TRBJ2-7	once	TGCGCCAGCAGCAATTTCTACGAGCAGTACTTC	CASSNFYEQYF
TRBV5-1	NA	TRBJ2-2	few	TGCGCCAGCAGCTTGAAGTTTGGGCAAGGGCGCCCCACCGGGGAGCTGTTTTTT	CASSLKFGQGRPTGELFF
TRBV29-1	NA	TRBJ2-7	NA	TGCAGCGCGGGGGACAGAACCTACGAGCAGTACTTC	CSAGDRTYEQYF
TRBV5-4	NA	TRBJ1-5	NA	TGTGCCAGCAGCTTGGGGCCCCCGTCTGATCAGCCCCAGCATTTT	CASSLGPPSDQPQHF
TRBV5-1	NA	TRBJ2-5	few	TGCGCCAGCAGCTTGGAACAGGCGACCCAAGAGACCCAGTACTTC	CASSLEQATQETQYF
TRBV7-2	NA	TRBJ1-5	NA	TGTGCCAGCAGCGATTATAGCAATCAGCCCCAGCATTTT	CASSDYSNQPQHF
TRBV18	NA	TRBJ2-7	NA	TGTGCCAGCTCACCACCCGACAGCTACGAGCAGTACTTC	CASSPPDSYEQYF
TRBV9	TRBD1	TRBJ2-7	NA	TGTGCCAGCAGCGTAGAACAGGGGTCCTACGAGCAGTACTTC	CASSVEQGSYEQYF
TRBV18	NA	TRBJ1-5	NA	TGTGCCAGCTCAGGACAGATCAATCAGCCCCAGCATTTT	CASSGQINQPQHF
TRBV4-3	NA	TRBJ2-7	NA	TGCGCCAGCAGCCAAATGCGGAACAGGGACTCCTACGAGCAGTACTTC	CASSQMRNRDSYEQYF
TRBV2	NA	TRBJ1-2	once	TGTGCCAGCAGTGAGCAGGGCGTCGAGGCTGGCTACACCTTC	CASSEQGVEAGYTF
TRBV2	TRBD1	TRBJ2-7	few	TGTGCCAGCAGTCCGGGGACAGGGCGTTCCTTC	CASSPGTGRSF
TRBV5-4	TRBD1	TRBJ2-7	NA	TGTGCCAGCAGCACGGGACAGAGCACCTACGAGCAGTACTTC	CASSTGQSTYEQYF
TRBV4-2	NA	TRBJ1-4	few	TGTGCCAGCAGCCTAAAAATGGGGATTGGGGAAAAACTGTTTTTT	CASSLKMGIGEKLFF